A selection of T cell receptor beta chains follows, all from one sample in a study of Tregs in tolerant kidney transplant recipients. Sequenced by immunoSEQ multiplex PCR; TCRdb stores in-frame clones only, minus some. In the table there are 200,000 to 300,000 clones, approximately 84% of which are singletons. Sequences were obtained from CD4+ T cells from blood. These receptors were taken from a human donor in good health. Each CDR3 is given with its conserved first and last residue. The order of the fields is V gene, J gene, clone size, D gene, CDR3 DNA, CDR3 protein. The D gene is left open where the match is weak. Some rows mark clone size as missing; the rest say once, few, many or name a class of expanded clone.

V gene: TRBV7-6
J gene: TRBJ1-4
clone size: few
D gene: .
CDR3 DNA: TGTGCCAGCAGCATGACAAGAGAAAAACTGTTTTTT
CDR3 protein: CASSMTREKLFF

V gene: TRBV4-1
J gene: TRBJ1-5
clone size: .
D gene: .
CDR3 DNA: TGCGCCAGCAGCCAAGTAGCTAGTCAGAGAGGGAATCAGCCCCAGCATTTT
CDR3 protein: CASSQVASQRGNQPQHF

V gene: TRBV7-3
J gene: TRBJ2-2
clone size: .
D gene: .
CDR3 DNA: TGTGCCAGCAGCCTCGGGGGACGGAGTAACACCGGGGAGCTGTTTTTT
CDR3 protein: CASSLGGRSNTGELFF

V gene: TRBV7-3
J gene: TRBJ2-7
clone size: .
D gene: .
CDR3 DNA: TGTGCCAGCAGCTTATCGGGGCAGGATCCCTACGAGCAGTACTTC
CDR3 protein: CASSLSGQDPYEQYF

V gene: TRBV19
J gene: TRBJ2-7
clone size: .
D gene: TRBD1
CDR3 DNA: TGTGCCAGTAGTCTGATGGGACAGGGACCCTACGAGCAGTACTTC
CDR3 protein: CASSLMGQGPYEQYF

V gene: TRBV18
J gene: TRBJ2-3
clone size: few
D gene: .
CDR3 DNA: TGTGCCAGCTCACCCCGGGTAGGGGGGGCAGCGGATACGCAGTATTTT
CDR3 protein: CASSPRVGGAADTQYF

V gene: TRBV6-5
J gene: TRBJ2-1
clone size: .
D gene: .
CDR3 DNA: TGTGCCAGCAGTTACGGGGAGGTCGGGAAGCAGTTCTTC
CDR3 protein: CASSYGEVGKQFF

V gene: TRBV25-1
J gene: TRBJ1-2
clone size: .
D gene: .
CDR3 DNA: TGTGCCAGCAGTGAGCAGACAGCATATGGCTACACCTTC
CDR3 protein: CASSEQTAYGYTF

V gene: TRBV5-5
J gene: TRBJ1-2
clone size: once
D gene: .
CDR3 DNA: TGTGCCAGCAGCTTGGCTTCGAGTTCCTCGGGCGGCTACACCTTC
CDR3 protein: CASSLASSSSGGYTF

V gene: TRBV2
J gene: TRBJ2-3
clone size: .
D gene: TRBD2
CDR3 DNA: TGTGCCAGCAGCCGGACTAGCGGGGGGGCGTATACGCAGTATTTT
CDR3 protein: CASSRTSGGAYTQYF

V gene: TRBV11-2
J gene: TRBJ1-2
clone size: .
D gene: .
CDR3 DNA: TGTGCCAGCAGGGGGGAGGCGGACTATGGCTACACCTTC
CDR3 protein: CASRGEADYGYTF

V gene: TRBV5-3
J gene: TRBJ2-7
clone size: once
D gene: TRBD1
CDR3 DNA: TGTGCCAGAAGCTTCAGGGGGATGGCGGACGAGCAGTACTTC
CDR3 protein: CARSFRGMADEQYF

V gene: TRBV5-6
J gene: TRBJ1-4
clone size: .
D gene: TRBD1
CDR3 DNA: TGTGCCAGCAGGACCGACAGGGCGGGTGAAAAACTGTTTTTT
CDR3 protein: CASRTDRAGEKLFF

V gene: TRBV5-4
J gene: TRBJ2-5
clone size: .
D gene: TRBD1
CDR3 DNA: TGTGCCAGCAGCCCGGACAGGGGCCGGGAGGAGACCCAGTACTTC
CDR3 protein: CASSPDRGREETQYF

V gene: TRBV30
J gene: TRBJ1-5
clone size: once
D gene: .
CDR3 DNA: TGTGCCTGGAGAGGAAATAGCAATCAGCCCCAGCATTTT
CDR3 protein: CAWRGNSNQPQHF

V gene: TRBV28
J gene: TRBJ2-5
clone size: .
D gene: .
CDR3 DNA: TGTGCCAGCGGTCAATCCGGGGCCCAAGAGACCCAGTACTTC
CDR3 protein: CASGQSGAQETQYF

V gene: TRBV7-9
J gene: TRBJ1-3
clone size: .
D gene: .
CDR3 DNA: TGTGCCAGCAGCTCCCCCAGGGCAGAGTCTGGAAACACCATATATTTT
CDR3 protein: CASSSPRAESGNTIYF

V gene: TRBV18
J gene: TRBJ2-7
clone size: .
D gene: .
CDR3 DNA: TGTGCCAGCTCACCTGACGGGGGGCAAGACGAGCAGTACTTC
CDR3 protein: CASSPDGGQDEQYF

V gene: TRBV4-1
J gene: TRBJ1-1
clone size: .
D gene: .
CDR3 DNA: TGCGCCAGCAGCCAAATTCTAAGGCGGAACACTGAAGCTTTCTTT
CDR3 protein: CASSQILRRNTEAFF

V gene: TRBV13
J gene: TRBJ1-2
clone size: few
D gene: TRBD1
CDR3 DNA: TGTGCCAGCAGCCGGGACAGCCGGTATGGCTACACCTTC
CDR3 protein: CASSRDSRYGYTF

V gene: TRBV5-1
J gene: TRBJ1-3
clone size: .
D gene: TRBD1
CDR3 DNA: TGCGCCAGCAGCGCCGGGACAGCCAGGCACCCTCTGGGAAACACCATATATTTT
CDR3 protein: CASSAGTARHPLGNTIYF

V gene: TRBV5-1
J gene: TRBJ2-1
clone size: .
D gene: TRBD2
CDR3 DNA: TGCGCCAGCAGAAGGTCTACTCAGCGGGACCTGGGCAATGAGCAGTTCTTC
CDR3 protein: CASRRSTQRDLGNEQFF

V gene: TRBV7-6
J gene: TRBJ2-7
clone size: .
D gene: .
CDR3 DNA: TGTGCCAGCAGCTTAGATCCCAGACTCGGAGGGTTGGGCTCCTACGAGCAGTACTTC
CDR3 protein: CASSLDPRLGGLGSYEQYF

V gene: TRBV5-1
J gene: TRBJ2-5
clone size: .
D gene: TRBD1
CDR3 DNA: TGCGCCAGCAGCTTGCAATACAGGGGAGAAGAGACCCAGTACTTC
CDR3 protein: CASSLQYRGEETQYF

V gene: TRBV28
J gene: TRBJ2-5
clone size: .
D gene: .
CDR3 DNA: TGTGCCAGCAGTTCCCCCGTGGGGTGGCAAGAGACCCAGTACTTC
CDR3 protein: CASSSPVGWQETQYF

V gene: TRBV19
J gene: TRBJ2-7
clone size: few
D gene: .
CDR3 DNA: TGTGCCAGTAGTCCATGGACGGGCACCTACGAGCAGTACTTC
CDR3 protein: CASSPWTGTYEQYF

V gene: TRBV18
J gene: TRBJ2-7
clone size: .
D gene: .
CDR3 DNA: TGTGCCAGCTCACCCCTCGACGTCTACGAGCAGTACTTC
CDR3 protein: CASSPLDVYEQYF

V gene: TRBV19
J gene: TRBJ2-1
clone size: .
D gene: TRBD2
CDR3 DNA: TGTGCCAGTAGCCCTCTAGCGGGGGCCCCCTACAATGAGCAGTTCTTC
CDR3 protein: CASSPLAGAPYNEQFF

V gene: TRBV7-3
J gene: TRBJ2-1
clone size: .
D gene: .
CDR3 DNA: TGTGCCAGCAGCTTACGGGGGAGCTCCTACAATGAGCAGTTCTTC
CDR3 protein: CASSLRGSSYNEQFF

V gene: TRBV2
J gene: TRBJ1-1
clone size: few
D gene: .
CDR3 DNA: TGTGCCAGCAGTGAAGACAGGAACACTGAAGCTTTCTTT
CDR3 protein: CASSEDRNTEAFF

V gene: TRBV29-1
J gene: TRBJ2-5
clone size: .
D gene: .
CDR3 DNA: TGCAGCGTTGAAGATACTGGAGGGATCGAGACCCAGTACTTC
CDR3 protein: CSVEDTGGIETQYF

V gene: TRBV18
J gene: TRBJ1-5
clone size: .
D gene: .
CDR3 DNA: TGTGCCAGCTCACCTACCTTCGGGGAAAATCAGCCCCAGCATTTT
CDR3 protein: CASSPTFGENQPQHF

V gene: TRBV27
J gene: TRBJ2-1
clone size: .
D gene: .
CDR3 DNA: TGTGCCAGCAGTTCACCGGACTATCCATATTACAATGAGCAGTTCTTC
CDR3 protein: CASSSPDYPYYNEQFF

V gene: TRBV5-1
J gene: TRBJ2-5
clone size: .
D gene: .
CDR3 DNA: TGCGCCAGCAGCCTGGACCGGGACTCACGGGAGACCCAGTACTTC
CDR3 protein: CASSLDRDSRETQYF

V gene: TRBV10-3
J gene: TRBJ2-3
clone size: .
D gene: .
CDR3 DNA: TGTGCCATCAGTGGAAGGGACACGCAGTATTTT
CDR3 protein: CAISGRDTQYF

V gene: TRBV5-6
J gene: TRBJ2-1
clone size: .
D gene: TRBD2
CDR3 DNA: TGTGCCAGCAGCTTGGGACTAGCTGCCTACAATGAGCAGTTCTTC
CDR3 protein: CASSLGLAAYNEQFF

V gene: TRBV10-3
J gene: TRBJ1-5
clone size: few
D gene: .
CDR3 DNA: TGTGCCATCAGTGAGTTGGGGCTACAGGATGCCTCCCAGCCCCAGCATTTT
CDR3 protein: CAISELGLQDASQPQHF

V gene: TRBV7-9
J gene: TRBJ2-1
clone size: .
D gene: .
CDR3 DNA: TGTGCCAGCAGCTTAATTTCGGATCAGTGGGAGTTCTTC
CDR3 protein: CASSLISDQWEFF

V gene: TRBV10-3
J gene: TRBJ1-3
clone size: .
D gene: .
CDR3 DNA: TGTGCCATCAGTGAGGAACAGCTCCCTTCTGGAAACACCATATATTTT
CDR3 protein: CAISEEQLPSGNTIYF

V gene: TRBV19
J gene: TRBJ1-4
clone size: .
D gene: TRBD1
CDR3 DNA: TGTGCCAGTAGTAGCCTTGGGCAGGGGGAGGAAAAACTGTTTTTT
CDR3 protein: CASSSLGQGEEKLFF

V gene: TRBV5-1
J gene: TRBJ2-1
clone size: .
D gene: TRBD2
CDR3 DNA: TGCGCCAGCAGCTTGGGAGTCCAAGCGGGGGGCAATGAGCAGTTCTTC
CDR3 protein: CASSLGVQAGGNEQFF

V gene: TRBV5-1
J gene: TRBJ2-5
clone size: .
D gene: TRBD2
CDR3 DNA: TGCGCCAGCGGGCATCGGGGGGGACTGCAAGAGACCCAGTACTTC
CDR3 protein: CASGHRGGLQETQYF